One sample yielded the 11 T cell receptor gamma chains listed below, sequenced in a study of gamma delta lymphoproliferative disorders and STAT genes. TCRdb fed the multiplex PCR reads to CATT. The data contain roughly 2,500 gamma-chain clones, roughly a fifth of them seen just once; the ten biggest clones take up 58%. Sequencing used genomic DNA taken from PBMCs of patients and controls. The specimen was blood. These receptors originate from a human donor with gamma-delta T-cell large granular lymphocyte leukemia.

This clone was seen only a few times. The V gene is TRGV8, the J gene TRGJ1 or TRGJ2. TCRdb carries no J gene annotation; the J gene was assigned here by matching the DNA with germline. CDR1 is VENAVY, CDR2 YDSYNSRV, per germline. The CDR3 contains 13 residues. With V trimmed by 0 bases and J by 7 bases, 6 bases remained unmatched. The CDR3 spells CATWDRVVYKKLF. For the CDR3, the DNA is TGTGCCACCTGGGATAGGGTGGTCTATAAGAAACTCTTT.

This clone was seen a handful of times. This chain joins TRGV8 and TRGJ1 or TRGJ2. The J gene, left out of TCRdb, was set here by checking the DNA against germline. The CDR3 extends over 11 amino acids. Germline V gives CDR1 VENAVY, CDR2 YDSYNSRV. V dropped 4 bases and J dropped 4; count of bases not matched to a gene: 1. CDR3 sequence: CATWEYYKKLF. As DNA, the CDR3 is TGTGCCACCTGGGAGTATTATAAGAAACTCTTT.

This clone has only a few counts. V gene TRGV3 combines with J gene TRGJ1 or TRGJ2. The J gene, absent from TCRdb, was called here by matching the DNA to germline. V was pared by 0 bases and J by 6 bases, with 14 bases of the junction left unmatched. Germline CDR1 reads VTNTFY; CDR2 reads YDVSTARD (reference sequence). CDR3 length: 16 residues. The CDR3 region has the DNA TGTGCCACCTGGGACAGGCTAGTCAAGTTCGGTTATAAGAAACTCTTT. Its translation is CATWDRLVKFGYKKLF.

The J gene is TRGJP1, the V gene TRGV4. The J gene was not available in TCRdb and was assigned here by matching the DNA to germline segments. Germline lookup yields CDR1 EGSTGY and CDR2 YDSYTSSV. This CDR3 comprises 16 residues. Germline trimming cut 0 bases from V and 2 bases from J; bases unmatched to any gene: 6. The CDR3 sequence: CATWDGHWTTGWFKIF. In DNA form, the CDR3 reads TGTGCCACCTGGGATGGGCATTGGACCACTGGTTGGTTCAAGATATTT.

The gene calls are TRGV9 and TRGJ1 or TRGJ2. TCRdb gives no J gene; it was assigned here by matching the DNA to germline. V was clipped by 2 bases and J by 3 bases; unmatched bases: 7. The CDR3 length is 14 residues. Germline CDR1 and CDR2: GITISATS and ISYDGTV (reference sequence). The CDR3 loop reads CALWEGRGYYKKLF. CDR3 DNA sequence: TGTGCCTTGTGGGAGGGACGGGGTTATTATAAGAAACTCTTT.

This clone has more than one count but fewer than ten. The V and J genes are TRGV4 and TRGJ1 or TRGJ2. No J gene was available from TCRdb, and it was assigned here by a germline match of the DNA. The CDR3 runs to 17 residues. Germline CDR1 is EGSTGY and CDR2 is YDSYTSSV. V shed 0 bases, J shed 0 bases, and the junction held 11 bases outside the gene matches. Here the CDR3 DNA reads TGTGCCACCTGGGATGGGGCCCGCCCCCTGAATTATTATAAGAAACTCTTT. Its protein is CATWDGARPLNYYKKLF.

The chain is built from TRGV11 and TRGJP2. TCRdb leaves out the J gene; it was filled in here by matching the DNA to germline. TRGV11 is designated an ORF whose function remains uncertain. J lost 3 bases, V lost 4 bases, and 8 bases had no gene match. The CDR3 extends over 16 amino acids. Here the CDR3 reads CACWIRQGGSDWIKTF. CDR3 DNA sequence: TGTGCCTGCTGGATTAGACAGGGAGGTAGTGATTGGATCAAGACGTTT.

A few counts support this clone. The J gene is TRGJ1 or TRGJ2, the V gene TRGV8. TCRdb leaves out the J gene; it was filled in here by matching the DNA to germline. Germline assignment: CDR1 VENAVY and CDR2 YDSYNSRV. V dropped 0 bases and J dropped 0; count of bases not matched to a gene: 5. This CDR3 is built from 15 residues. Written as DNA, the CDR3 is TGTGCCACCTGGGATAGGCCTACGAATTATTATAAGAAACTCTTT. Residues: CATWDRPTNYYKKLF.

This clone was recorded a few times. This chain connects TRGV9 to TRGJ1 or TRGJ2. As TCRdb names no J gene, one was assigned here on the basis of a DNA match to germline. CDR1 and CDR2 (germline): GITISATS, ISYDGTV (reference sequence). The J segment lost 5 bases and the V segment lost 2 bases, leaving 0 bases of the junction unmatched. The CDR3 is made up of 11 amino acids. CDR3 sequence (DNA): TGTGCCTTGTGGGAGGATTATAAGAAACTCTTT. It codes for CALWEDYKKLF.

Only one count was recorded for this clone. V is TRGV2 and J is TRGJP1. The J gene was missing in TCRdb and was found by matching the end of the DNA to germline. The germline V gene has CDR1 EGSNGY and CDR2 YDSYNSKV. CDR3 length: 18 amino acids. The V and J ends lost 0 bases and 0 bases, in that order; junction bases with no gene match: 10. Written as DNA, the CDR3 is TGTGCCACCTGGGACGGGCTCATATGGGATACCACTGGTTGGTTCAAGATATTT. Translating it yields CATWDGLIWDTTGWFKIF.

This clone is classed as medium-sized. The DNA is left out, because the CDR3 cannot be placed on it with certainty; the CDR3 is given as TCRdb lists it. Called V gene: TRGV11; the J gene was not called. TRGV11 is marked as an open reading frame, function uncertain. The CDR3 adds up to 18 amino acids, both ends counted. The CDR3 sequence: CTTVPAGLAPSSDWIKTF.